The clone carrying this T cell receptor (beta chain) was counted once. This sample stems from a study of shared clonotypes between healthy human individuals. Trimming cost V 4 bases and J 3 bases, with 6 bases left between them. The germline CDR1 and CDR2 sequences are SNHLY and FYNNEI. This CDR3 comprises 13 residues. Repertoires were generated with immunoSEQ multiplex PCR, while TCRdb's copy carries only in-frame clones and drops some. Of approximately 510,000 clones detected, 75% to 85% appear once; the ten largest clones hold about an eighth. This sequence joins TRBV2 and TRBJ2-2; D gene unclear. The sample comprised PBMCs. This TCR was recovered from a woman aged 40-49 years in good health. Some clones in this sample may be carry-over from other donors' samples. Here the CDR3 DNA reads TGTGCCAGCAGTGTCTTGGACACCGGGGAGCTGTTTTTT. This codes for CASSVLDTGELFF.